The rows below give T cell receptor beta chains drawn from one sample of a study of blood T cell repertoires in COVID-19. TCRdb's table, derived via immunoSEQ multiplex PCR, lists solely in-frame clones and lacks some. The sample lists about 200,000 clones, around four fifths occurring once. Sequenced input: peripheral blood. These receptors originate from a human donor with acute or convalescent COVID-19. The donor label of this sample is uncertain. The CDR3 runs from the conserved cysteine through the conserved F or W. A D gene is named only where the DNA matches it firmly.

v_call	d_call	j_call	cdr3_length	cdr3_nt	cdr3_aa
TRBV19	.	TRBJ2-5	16	TGTGCCAGTAGTACAGGGGCGCAGCCCCTACAAGAGACCCAGTACTTC	CASSTGAQPLQETQYF
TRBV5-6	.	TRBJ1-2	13	TGTGCCAGCAGCTTGGAAGCCAACTATGGCTACACCTTC	CASSLEANYGYTF
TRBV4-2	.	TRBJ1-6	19	TGTGCCAGCAGCCAAGATGTAAACGTAGGAGCGGTAGGAGCTTCACCCCTCCACTTT	CASSQDVNVGAVGASPLHF
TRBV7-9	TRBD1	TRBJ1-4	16	TGTGCCAGCAGCCCCGGGCAGGGGGCACCGAATGAAAAACTGTTTTTT	CASSPGQGAPNEKLFF
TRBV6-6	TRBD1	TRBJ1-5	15	TGTGCCAGCAGGGGACAGGAGTATAGCAATCAGCCCCAGCATTTT	CASRGQEYSNQPQHF
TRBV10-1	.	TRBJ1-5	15	TGCGCCAGCAGTACGGAGGGTAAGGGCAATCAGCCCCAGCATTTT	CASSTEGKGNQPQHF
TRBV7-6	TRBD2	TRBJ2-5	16	TGTGCCAGCAGCTTAACCGGGACTAGCCGACAAGAGACCCAGTACTTC	CASSLTGTSRQETQYF
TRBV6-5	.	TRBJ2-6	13	TGTGCCAGCAGTCTACCAGGGGCCAACGTCCTGACTTTC	CASSLPGANVLTF
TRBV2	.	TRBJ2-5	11	TGTGCCAGCAGGTACAGTGGGACCCAGTACTTC	CASRYSGTQYF
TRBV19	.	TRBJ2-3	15	TGTGCCAGTAGTAAGCGGGCGCTACAGACAGATACGCAGTATTTT	CASSKRALQTDTQYF
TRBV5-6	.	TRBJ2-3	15	TGTGCCAGCAGCTTGCTAGGCACGGTACCTGGCACGCAGTATTTT	CASSLLGTVPGTQYF
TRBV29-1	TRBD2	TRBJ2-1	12	TGCAGCGTGGGACTAGCGGGACGTGAGCAGTTCTTC	CSVGLAGREQFF
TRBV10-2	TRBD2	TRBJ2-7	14	TGCGCCAGCATGCGACTAGCTGTTACCTACGAGCAGTACTTC	CASMRLAVTYEQYF
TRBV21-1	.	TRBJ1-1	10	TGTGCCAGCAGCAAAGCGCTAATTCGCTTT	CASSKALIRF
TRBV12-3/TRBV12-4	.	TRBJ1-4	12	TGTGCCAGCACCTTGGGAGATTCAAAACTGTTTTTT	CASTLGDSKLFF
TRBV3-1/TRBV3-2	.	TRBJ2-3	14	TGTGCCAGCAGCCAAGGCGCCGCCACAGATACGCAGTATTTT	CASSQGAATDTQYF
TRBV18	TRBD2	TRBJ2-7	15	TGTGCCAGCTCACCCCAAAGCGGGAGCTCCTACGAGCAGTACTTC	CASSPQSGSSYEQYF